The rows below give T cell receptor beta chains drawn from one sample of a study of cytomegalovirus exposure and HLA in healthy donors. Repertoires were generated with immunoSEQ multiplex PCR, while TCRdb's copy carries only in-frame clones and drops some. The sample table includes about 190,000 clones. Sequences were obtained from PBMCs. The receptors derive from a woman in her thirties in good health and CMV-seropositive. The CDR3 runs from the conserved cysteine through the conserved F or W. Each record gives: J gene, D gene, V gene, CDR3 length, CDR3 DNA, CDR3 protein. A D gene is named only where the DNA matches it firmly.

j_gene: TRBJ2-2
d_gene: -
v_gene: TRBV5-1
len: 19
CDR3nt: TGCGCCAGCAGCTTAGGAGACAGCGCTAAGAATTTGAACACCGGGGAGCTGTTTTTT
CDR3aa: CASSLGDSAKNLNTGELFF

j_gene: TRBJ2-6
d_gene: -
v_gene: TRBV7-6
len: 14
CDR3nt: TGTGCCAGCAGCTTGGTACAGGGGGCCAACGTCCTGACTTTC
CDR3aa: CASSLVQGANVLTF

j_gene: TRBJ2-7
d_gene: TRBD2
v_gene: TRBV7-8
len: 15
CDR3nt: TGTGCCAGCAGCTTGAGAGCGGGGACTATCTACGAGCAGTACTTC
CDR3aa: CASSLRAGTIYEQYF

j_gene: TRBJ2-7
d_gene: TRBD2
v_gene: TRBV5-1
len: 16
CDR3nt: TGCGCCAGCAGCTTGGAGGTAGCGGGGGGGCCCTACGAGCAGTACTTC
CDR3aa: CASSLEVAGGPYEQYF

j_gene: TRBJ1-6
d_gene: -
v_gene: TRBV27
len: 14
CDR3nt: TGTGCCAGCAGTTTATCACCAGCGGTGCCGGCCCTCCACTTT
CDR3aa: CASSLSPAVPALHF

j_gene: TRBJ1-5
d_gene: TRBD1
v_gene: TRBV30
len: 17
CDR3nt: TGTGCCTGGCGACGATCCGGGACAGCGAGTAGCAATCAGCCCCAGCATTTT
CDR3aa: CAWRRSGTASSNQPQHF

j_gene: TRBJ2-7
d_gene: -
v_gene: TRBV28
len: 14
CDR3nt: TGTGCCAGCAGTTCACCCAGGATACCCTACGAGCAGTACTTC
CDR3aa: CASSSPRIPYEQYF

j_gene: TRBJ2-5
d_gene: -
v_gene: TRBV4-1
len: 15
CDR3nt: TGCGCCAGCAGCCAAGATTTAGCTCTCCAAGAGACCCAGTACTTC
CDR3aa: CASSQDLALQETQYF

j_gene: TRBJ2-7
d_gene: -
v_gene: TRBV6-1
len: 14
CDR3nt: TGTGCCAGCAGTGTGTTCCAGGATAACTACGAGCAGTACTTC
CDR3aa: CASSVFQDNYEQYF

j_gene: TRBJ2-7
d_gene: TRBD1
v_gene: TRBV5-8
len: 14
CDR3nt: TGTGCCAGCAGCTTGAGGACAGGCCACTACGAGCAGTACTTC
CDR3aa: CASSLRTGHYEQYF

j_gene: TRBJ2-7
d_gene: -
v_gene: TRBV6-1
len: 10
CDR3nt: TGTGCCAGCAGATACTACGAGCATTACTTC
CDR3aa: CASRYYEHYF

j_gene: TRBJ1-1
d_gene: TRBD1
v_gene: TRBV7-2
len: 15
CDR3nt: TGTGCCAGCAGCACTTACAGGGGATCAAGCACTGAAGCTTTCTTT
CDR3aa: CASSTYRGSSTEAFF

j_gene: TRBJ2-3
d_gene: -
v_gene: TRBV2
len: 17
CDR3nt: TGTGCCAGCGCCTCACGGTGGGACTCGGAACGAACAGATACGCAGTATTTT
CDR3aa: CASASRWDSERTDTQYF

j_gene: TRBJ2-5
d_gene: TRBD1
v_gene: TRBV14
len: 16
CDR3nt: TGTGCCAGCAGCCAAGAATCAGGGGGTCTATGGGAGACCCAGTACTTC
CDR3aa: CASSQESGGLWETQYF

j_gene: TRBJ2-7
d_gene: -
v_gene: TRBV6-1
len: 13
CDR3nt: TGTGCCAGCAGTGAAGGACAGACCTACGAGCAGTACTTC
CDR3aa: CASSEGQTYEQYF

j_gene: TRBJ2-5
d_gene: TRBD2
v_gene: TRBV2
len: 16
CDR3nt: TGTGCCAGCAGTGAACCCCCTAGCGGGGGGAAAGAGGCCCAGTACTTC
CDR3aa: CASSEPPSGGKEAQYF